The sequence of this TCR beta chain was determined in a study of regulatory T cells in long-lasting Graves disease. Points from the study as a whole: Clonotypes that were public and shared totalled 2,500 to 3,000 in persistent patients versus about a thousand in new patients.

Combining iRepertoire HTBI primers with Arm-PCR of CDR3 regions, the authors built TCR beta libraries. Using its own MiXCR run on the multiplex PCR reads, TCRdb lists one record per CDR3 protein. The sample lists roughly 350,000 distinct CDR3 sequences; around 15% were seen once. CDR1 and CDR2 from the germline V gene are MDHEN and SYDVKM. The CDR3 runs 13 residues. With 3 bases clipped from V and 5 bases from J, the junction kept 4 bases outside the gene matches. This clonotype has a count of ten or more. The antigen is undetermined. The time point denotes: newly diagnosed GD, antithyroid drugs for less than 3 months. PBMCs provided the RNA from which the TCR library was made. The sample also formed part of further work on T cells in Graves' hyperthyroidism and ophthalmopathy. That study adds: With a duration under 2 months, the hyperthyroidism was newly diagnosed in patients aged 18 to 65.

Sequencing was performed on peripheral blood mononuclear cells (PBMCs), taken at new diagnosis, from a patient treated with antithyroid drugs. The J gene is TRBJ2-7, the V gene TRBV28; 7 nucleotides agree with TRBD2. The clonotype was recovered from a woman aged 18-30 years with Graves disease. The CDR3 protein is CASSFSGRDEQYF. CDR3 nucleotide sequence: TGTGCCAGCAGTTTCTCAGGGAGGGACGAGCAGTACTTC.